This TCR beta chain is from a study of shared clonotypes between healthy human individuals. V lost 3 bases and J lost 7; bases outside the gene matches: 10. Germline V gene lookup returns CDR1 GTSNPN and CDR2 SVGIG (reference sequence). The CDR3 is 16 amino acids. Deep-level running was used for the assay. In the study's own analysis: Sequence data from immunoSEQ were junction-only and lacked quality scores; consequently, filtering differed. Using immunoSEQ multiplex PCR, the repertoire was profiled, and TCRdb retains in-frame clones only, with some absent. Clone size and the V and J calls come from that table; the DNA yielded D and trimming. The sample has roughly 490,000 clones, about 79% seen once. Around 90 million PBMCs supplied genomic DNA for unsorted samples.

The chain carries TRBV30 and TRBJ2-1; 12 nucleotides line up with TRBD2. The sample comprised PBMCs. The sequence was collected from a woman aged 40 to 55 in good health. Some clones in this sample may be carry-over from other donors' samples. CDR3 coding DNA: TGTGCCTGGAGACCCGGACTAGCGGGGAGGGTAAATGAGCAGTTCTTC. It encodes CAWRPGLAGRVNEQFF.